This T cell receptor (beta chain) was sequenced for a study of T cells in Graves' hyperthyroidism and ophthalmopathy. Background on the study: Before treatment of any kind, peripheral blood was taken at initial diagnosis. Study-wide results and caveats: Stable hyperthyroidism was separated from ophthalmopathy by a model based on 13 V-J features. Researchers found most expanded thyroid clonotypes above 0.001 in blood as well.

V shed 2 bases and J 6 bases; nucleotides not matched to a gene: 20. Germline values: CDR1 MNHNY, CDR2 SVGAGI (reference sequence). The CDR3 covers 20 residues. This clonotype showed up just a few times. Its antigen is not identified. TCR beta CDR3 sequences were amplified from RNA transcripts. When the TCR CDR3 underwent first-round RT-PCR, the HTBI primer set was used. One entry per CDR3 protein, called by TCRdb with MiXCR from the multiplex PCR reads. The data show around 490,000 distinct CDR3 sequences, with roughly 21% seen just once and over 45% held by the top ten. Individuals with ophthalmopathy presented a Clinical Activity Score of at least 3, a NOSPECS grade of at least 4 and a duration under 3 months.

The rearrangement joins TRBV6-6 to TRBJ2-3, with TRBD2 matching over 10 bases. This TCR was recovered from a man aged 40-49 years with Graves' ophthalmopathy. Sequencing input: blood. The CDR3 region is CASSYRSGGASFPSRDTQYF. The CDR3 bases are TGTGCCAGCAGTTACCGGAGCGGGGGGGCCTCGTTCCCCTCCAGGGATACGCAGTATTTT.